One sample yielded the 8 T cell receptor beta chains listed below, sequenced in a study of T cell responses to AZD1222 COVID-19 vaccine. Profiling relied on immunoSEQ multiplex PCR, and the TCRdb table lists in-frame clones only, not all of them. The data contain 150,000 to 160,000 clones, about 88% of them singletons. Source: peripheral blood, taken on day 0 of AZD1222 vaccination. All receptors come from an adult in good health.

The chain employs TRBV10-3 and TRBJ1-1, with 7 bases lining up with TRBD1. The germline V gene encodes CDR1 ENHRY and CDR2 SYGVKD. The CDR3 runs 15 residues. J gave up 2 bases and V 11 bases, and 14 bases lay outside the gene matches. CDR3 residues: CASQTQGIGNTEAFF. For the CDR3, the DNA is TGTGCCTCCCAGACACAGGGGATAGGAAACACTGAAGCTTTCTTT.

This clone was found once. V is TRBV6-2 or TRBV6-3 and J is TRBJ2-1; 8 bases are shared with TRBD2. This CDR3 comprises 14 residues. CDR1 and CDR2 (germline): MNHEY, SVGEGT. J gave up 5 bases and V 5 bases, and 5 bases lay outside the gene matches. CDR3 nucleotide sequence: TGTGCCAGCAGTCATAGCGGGGCCAACAATGAGCAGTTCTTC. It specifies CASSHSGANNEQFF.

The V call is TRBV29-1, the J call TRBJ1-1; D ambiguous. Per the germline V gene, CDR1 is SQVTM and CDR2 is ANQGSEA. The CDR3 runs 14 residues. Trimming removed 4 bases at V and 0 bases at J, with 12 bases between. CDR3 residues: CSVGLQKMNTEAFF. CDR3 nucleotide sequence: TGCAGCGTTGGGCTACAGAAGATGAACACTGAAGCTTTCTTT.

This clone was counted once. The chain employs TRBV19 and TRBJ2-5; 9 bases are shared with TRBD2. Germline values: CDR1 LNHDA, CDR2 SQIVND (reference sequence). CDR3 length: 15 residues. The ends lost 4 bases at V and 2 bases at J; junction bases unmatched: 5. CDR3 sequence (DNA): TGTGCCAGTAGTAAGGCGCGGGGGGGACAAGAGACCCAGTACTTC. Translating it yields CASSKARGGQETQYF.

V usage is TRBV4-3 and J usage is TRBJ2-3, with TRBD2 identical over 8 bases. Germline CDR1 LGHNA, CDR2 YSLEER. With 4 bases clipped from V and 5 bases from J, the junction kept 11 bases outside the gene matches. The CDR3 loop spans 16 amino acids. The CDR3: CASSLRARGGKDTQYF. CDR3 DNA sequence: TGCGCCAGCAGCCTCCGGGCCCGGGGGGGTAAAGATACGCAGTATTTT.

This clone was counted once. The chain couples TRBV9 to TRBJ1-2, with D perhaps matching TRBD1 (6 bases). This CDR3 is 15 amino acids long. V lost 4 bases, J lost 1 base, and 14 bases lay in between. Germline loops: CDR1 SGDLS, CDR2 YYNGEE. The CDR3 here is CASSPRQDHNYGYTF. The DNA for the CDR3 is TGTGCCAGCAGCCCCAGACAGGATCATAACTATGGCTACACCTTC.

The rearrangement uses TRBV21-1 and TRBJ1-6; the table names TRBD1, a call not compared with the DNA. TRBV21-1 is recorded as a pseudogene. There are 16 residues in the CDR3. Here the CDR3 reads CASSKRLGQTYSPLHF. The CDR3 nucleotides read TGTGCCAGCAGCAAGAGGTTGGGACAGACATATTCACCCCTCCACTTT.

This chain joins TRBV28 and TRBJ2-7; D is uncertain. The V end lost 10 bases, the J end lost 4 bases, and 20 bases lay between the germline ends. This CDR3 is built from 14 residues. Looked up from germline, CDR1 is MDHEN and CDR2 is SYDVKM. The CDR3 reads CATAPVTRRYEQYF. Written as DNA, the CDR3 is TGTGCCACCGCACCGGTGACCCGACGGTACGAGCAGTACTTC.